These 7 T cell receptor beta chains share one sample of origin, sequenced in a study of T cells after yellow fever vaccination. TCRdb analysed the 5' RACE reads with MiXCR anew, one entry per CDR3 protein. In the table there are roughly 150,000 distinct CDR3 sequences, about 7% of which are singletons. The sample here was CD4+ T cells sorted from PBMCs, taken 10 days after the yellow fever booster vaccination. Receptors were obtained from a man between 25 and 39 years old who received the YFV17D yellow fever vaccine.

This clonotype was seen many times. The chain combines TRBV29-1 with TRBJ1-1; D gene unclear. CDR1 and CDR2 from the germline V gene are SQVTM and ANQGSEA. This CDR3 is built from 11 residues. Trimming removed 7 bases from V and 4 bases from J, with 10 bases in between. The CDR3 region has the DNA TGCAGCGCCGAATGGGGCACTGAAGCTTTCTTT. Its translation is CSAEWGTEAFF.

This clonotype was recorded many times. V and J are TRBV25-1 and TRBJ2-5, with D possibly being TRBD1 (7 bases). Germline V gene sequence: CDR1 MGHDK, CDR2 SYGVNS. The V gene lost 4 bases and the J gene lost 4 bases, with 16 bases spanning the gap. This CDR3 contains 15 residues. CDR3 residues: CASSAVGGGGETQYF. Written as DNA, the CDR3 is TGTGCCAGCAGTGCTGTTGGAGGGGGCGGAGAGACCCAGTACTTC.

This clonotype was counted ten times or more. V and J are TRBV6-5 and TRBJ2-1, with a weak D call TRBD2 (5 bases). The CDR3 has 14 residues. The V gene lost 5 bases and the J gene lost 2 bases, with 10 bases spanning the gap. The germline gives CDR1 MNHEY, CDR2 SVGAGI. The CDR3 loop reads CASSLTKAYNEQFF. CDR3 coding DNA: TGTGCCAGCAGTCTGACTAAAGCCTACAATGAGCAGTTCTTC.

This clonotype was observed at least ten times. The chain carries TRBV30 and TRBJ2-3, with D hard to call. Trimming took off 1 base at V and 2 bases at J, with 7 bases between the two ends. The CDR3 runs to 13 residues. Germline lookup yields CDR1 GTSNPN and CDR2 SVGIG (reference sequence). In DNA, the CDR3 is TGTGCCTGGAGTGGGCCAGCCACAGATACGCAGTATTTT. Translating gives CAWSGPATDTQYF.

V usage is TRBV7-2 and J usage is TRBJ2-3; D remains unclear. CDR3 length equals 16 residues. V lost 0 bases and J 2 bases, leaving 12 bases between the germline ends. Germline values: CDR1 SGHTA, CDR2 FQGNSA. The CDR3 DNA reads as TGTGCCAGCAGCTTAGCCCTTCCTACCTACACAGATACGCAGTATTTT. Protein sequence: CASSLALPTYTDTQYF.

This clonotype was detected a few times. The rearrangement uses TRBV5-5 and TRBJ2-1, with D tentatively TRBD1 (6 bases). Between the trimmed V and J ends, which lost 5 bases and 4 bases, there was a span of 16 bases. Germline V gene lookup returns CDR1 SGHKS and CDR2 YYEKEE (reference sequence). CDR3 length: 15 residues. The CDR3 is CASRGGRITYNEQFF. The CDR3 bases are TGTGCCAGCAGAGGGGGACGGATCACATACAATGAGCAGTTCTTC.

The chain joins TRBV7-6 to TRBJ1-1; D is possibly TRBD1 (5 bases). Germline V gene lookup returns CDR1 SGHVS and CDR2 FNYEAQ. V shed 0 bases and J shed 8 bases, with 10 bases lying between them. The CDR3 is 13 amino acids. The CDR3 region has the DNA TGTGCCAGCAGCTTAGCGGGGGTCGAAGAAGCTTTCTTT. This encodes CASSLAGVEEAFF.